What follows are 11 T cell receptor beta chains derived from one specimen sequenced in a study of OX40 agonist ivuxolimab in advanced cancers. Sequencing was performed with immunoSEQ multiplex PCR; in TCRdb, only in-frame clones are kept and a portion is missing. The table lists about 55,000 clones, approximately 91% of them singletons, with 6.9% in the top ten. The material sequenced was CD4+ or CD8+ T cells sorted from blood, taken in a trial of the OX40 agonist ivuxolimab. The receptors were gathered from an adult with an advanced solid tumor such as melanoma, head and neck, liver or kidney cancer.

The chain is built from TRBV29-1 and TRBJ2-5; 10 bases match TRBD2. The CDR3 is 14 amino acids. Germline V gene data show CDR1 as SQVTM and CDR2 as ANQGSEA. V dropped 6 bases and J dropped 1; count of bases not matched to a gene: 5. CDR3 nucleotides: TGCAGCGTACCCATAGCGGGAGGCCAAGAGACCCAGTACTTC. Translation gives CSVPIAGGQETQYF.

The chain combines TRBV19 with TRBJ2-1, with 7 bases aligning to TRBD2. V gave up 1 base and J gave up 4 bases; unmatched junction bases: 7. From germline, CDR1 is LNHDA and CDR2 SQIVND (reference sequence). The CDR3 covers 16 residues. The CDR3: CASSIGGRGTYNEQFF. Written as DNA, the CDR3 is TGTGCCAGTAGTATAGGTGGGCGGGGGACGTACAATGAGCAGTTCTTC.

V gene TRBV15 combines with J gene TRBJ2-2, with TRBD2 matching over 9 bases. This CDR3 is 16 amino acids long. V gave up 2 bases and J gave up 0 bases; unmatched junction bases: 1. The V gene's germline CDR1 is LNHNV and CDR2 YYDKDF (reference sequence). In DNA, the CDR3 is TGTGCCACCAGCAGATTAGCGGGAGCGAACACCGGGGAGCTGTTTTTT. Translated, it gives CATSRLAGANTGELFF.

The gene calls are TRBV11-3 and TRBJ2-1; TRBD2 aligns across 9 bases. The V segment lost 5 bases and the J segment 3 bases; nucleotides outside the gene matches: 5. The germline CDR1 and CDR2 sequences are SGHNT and YENEEA. The CDR3 spans 15 residues. CDR3 loop: CASSPTSGLYNEQFF. In nucleotides, the CDR3 is TGTGCCAGCAGCCCGACTAGCGGACTCTACAATGAGCAGTTCTTC. The full variable domain, completed using reference TRBV11-3 and TRBJ2-1, is EAGVVQSPRYKIIEKKQPVAFWCNPISGHNTLYWYLQNLGQGPELLIRYENEEAVDDSQLPKDRFSAERLKGVDSTLKIQPAELGDSAVYLCASSPTSGLYNEQFFGPGTRLTVL.

J is TRBJ2-2 and V is TRBV6-5; TRBD1 might be the D (5 bases). Trimming took 7 bases from V and 3 from J, leaving 15 bases between them. This CDR3 is built from 15 residues. Germline V CDR1 and CDR2: MNHEY, SVGAGI. CDR3 nucleotides: TGTGCCAGCAAGTACAGGCGCCGAGACACCGGGGAGCTGTTTTTT. Protein sequence: CASKYRRRDTGELFF.

This clone was counted between two and nine times. The chain joins TRBV15 to TRBJ2-6, with TRBD1 identical over 9 bases. The germline gives CDR1 LNHNV, CDR2 YYDKDF (reference sequence). The ends lost 2 bases at V and 4 bases at J; junction bases unmatched: 9. The CDR3 totals 18 residues. CDR3 residues: CATSRKGQGIVGANVLTF. The CDR3, as DNA: TGTGCCACCAGCAGAAAAGGACAGGGGATAGTGGGGGCCAACGTCCTGACTTTC.

The table lists this clone with a few counts. This rearrangement joins TRBV2 to TRBJ2-1; 13 nucleotides align to TRBD2. This CDR3 contains 15 residues. J gave up 10 bases and V 5 bases, and 8 bases lay outside the gene matches. The germline gives CDR1 SNHLY, CDR2 FYNNEI. The CDR3 sequence: CASSSTGLAGDEQFF. Written as DNA, the CDR3 is TGTGCCAGCAGTTCTACCGGACTAGCGGGAGACGAGCAGTTCTTC.

The chain is built from TRBV7-3 and TRBJ2-2; 12 bases fit TRBD2. Germline assignment: CDR1 SGHTA and CDR2 FQGTGA. The CDR3 extends over 16 amino acids. V was pared by 4 bases and J by 4 bases, with 4 bases of the junction left unmatched. As DNA, the CDR3 is TGTGCCAGCAGCTCTAGCGGGAGGGCCGCCACCGGGGAGCTGTTTTTT. Translated, it gives CASSSSGRAATGELFF.

The chain combines TRBV9 with TRBJ2-1; a possible D gene is TRBD2 (6 bases). This CDR3 has 13 residues. V lost 0 bases and J lost 13, with 14 bases in between. From germline, CDR1 is SGDLS and CDR2 YYNGEE. The CDR3, as DNA: TGTGCCAGCAGCGTAGTTGTAACGGGAGCCCAGTTCTTC. As protein: CASSVVVTGAQFF.

The gene calls are TRBV4-2 and TRBJ1-1; D is undetermined. The CDR3 contains 14 residues. Germline V CDR1 and CDR2: LGHNA, YNFKEQ. Trimming cost V 0 bases and J 1 base, with 6 bases left between them. CDR3 nucleotides: TGTGCCAGCAGCCAAGATCAGGAGAACACTGAAGCTTTCTTT. Encoded protein: CASSQDQENTEAFF.

V gene TRBV4-1 combines with J gene TRBJ1-2; D not resolved. Looked up from germline, CDR1 is MGHRA and CDR2 is YSYEKL. Trimming took off 2 bases at V and 0 bases at J, with 10 bases between the two ends. The CDR3 is 15 residues long. The CDR3 DNA reads as TGCGCCAGCAGCCAAATAGTAAGTTCTAACTATGGCTACACCTTC. Its translation: CASSQIVSSNYGYTF.